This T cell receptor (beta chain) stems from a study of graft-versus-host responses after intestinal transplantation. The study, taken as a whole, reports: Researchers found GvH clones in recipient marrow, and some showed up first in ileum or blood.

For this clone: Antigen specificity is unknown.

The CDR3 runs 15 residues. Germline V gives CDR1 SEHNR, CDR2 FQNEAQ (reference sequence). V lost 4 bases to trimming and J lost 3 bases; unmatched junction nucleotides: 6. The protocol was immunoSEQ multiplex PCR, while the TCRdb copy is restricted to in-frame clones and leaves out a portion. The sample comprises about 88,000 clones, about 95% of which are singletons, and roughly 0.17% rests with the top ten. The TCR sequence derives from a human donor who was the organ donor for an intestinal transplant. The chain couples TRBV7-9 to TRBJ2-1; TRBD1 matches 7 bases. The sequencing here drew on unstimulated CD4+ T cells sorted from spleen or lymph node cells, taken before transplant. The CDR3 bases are TGTGCCAGCAGCTCCCCGGACAGGTACTACAATGAGCAGTTCTTC. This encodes CASSSPDRYYNEQFF.